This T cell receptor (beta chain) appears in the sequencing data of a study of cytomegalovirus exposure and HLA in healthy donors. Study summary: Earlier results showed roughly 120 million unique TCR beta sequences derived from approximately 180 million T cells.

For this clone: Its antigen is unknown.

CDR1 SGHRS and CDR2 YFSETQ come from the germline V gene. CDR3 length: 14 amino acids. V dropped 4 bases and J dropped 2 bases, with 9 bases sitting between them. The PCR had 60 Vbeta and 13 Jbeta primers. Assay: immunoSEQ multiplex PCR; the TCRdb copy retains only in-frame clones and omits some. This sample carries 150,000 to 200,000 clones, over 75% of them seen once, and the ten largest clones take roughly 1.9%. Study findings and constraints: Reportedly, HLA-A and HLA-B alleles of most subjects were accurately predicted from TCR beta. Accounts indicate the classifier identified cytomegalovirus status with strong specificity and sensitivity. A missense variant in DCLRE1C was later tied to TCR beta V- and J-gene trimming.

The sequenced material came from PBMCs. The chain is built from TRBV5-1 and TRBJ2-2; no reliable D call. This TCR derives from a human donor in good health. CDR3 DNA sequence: TGCGCCAGCAGCACAACCAGTAACACCGGGGAGCTGTTTTTT. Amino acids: CASSTTSNTGELFF.